The TCR beta chain under discussion was sequenced for a study of T cell repertoires in cytomegalovirus infection. Study-level information: Carrying CMV and the relevant HLA type showed in public TCR beta signatures.

TCRdb passed the reads through MiXCR, listing each CDR3 protein once. The top ten clones hold 9.5% to 15% of a sample with about 830,000 distinct CDR3 sequences, over 25% of them seen once. This CDR3 has 18 amino acids. Trimming cost V 1 base and J 0 bases; bases outside gene matches: 11. Looked up from germline, CDR1 is ENHRY and CDR2 is SYGVKD. On this clonotype itself: Antigen specificity is unknown.

Sequencing was performed on cultured CD8+ T cells from PBMCs, taken from culture after CMV antigen stimulation. The rearrangement joins TRBV10-3 to TRBJ2-5; 7 bases line up with TRBD2. The receptor comes from a human donor in good health (CMV status not recorded). Some clones in this sample may be carry-over from other donors' samples. The CDR3 region has the DNA TGTGCCATCAGTGAGTGCTTGGCGGGAGCTACTTACCAAGAGACCCAGTACTTC. Translated, it gives CAISECLAGATYQETQYF.